The 31 T cell receptor beta chains below were found in one sample sequenced in a study of CDR3 diversity in severe acne. TCRdb re-called the PCR reads through MiXCR, storing one row per CDR3 protein. This repertoire shows more than 70,000 distinct CDR3 sequences, about 53% found once; its top ten account for 9.5% to 13%. The specimen sequenced was blood. The receptor set was obtained from a male donor with severe acne vulgaris.

Ten or more counts support this clonotype. The J gene is TRBJ1-6, the V gene TRBV6-1; D is unclear. V lost 2 bases and J 5 bases, leaving 10 bases between the germline ends. Germline V gene lookup returns CDR1 MNHNS and CDR2 SASEGT. This CDR3 region has 15 residues. CDR3 sequence reads: CASSELGGDNSPLHF. The CDR3 DNA sequence: TGTGCCAGCAGTGAACTCGGAGGTGATAATTCACCCCTCCACTTT.

This clonotype was observed a single time. This may stem from a read error, because a much larger clone lies one nucleotide away. The rearrangement joins TRBV12-3 or TRBV12-4 to TRBJ1-6, with D unclear. V lost 1 base to trimming and J lost 9 bases, with 10 bases between them. The CDR3 is made up of 14 amino acids. The CDR3 here is CASSLGLSSSPLHF. In DNA form, the CDR3 reads TGTGCCAGCAGTTTAGGACTGTCTAGTTCACCCCTCCACTTT.

This clonotype was recorded many times. The chain is built from TRBV7-8 and TRBJ2-1; D gene ambiguous. Per the germline V gene, CDR1 is SGHVS and CDR2 is FQNEAQ. The ends were cut back, 1 base at V and 9 bases at J, with 7 bases in the middle. This CDR3 is built from 12 residues. CDR3 nucleotide sequence: TGTGCCAGCAGCTTAGTGCCCCGTGAGCAGTTCTTC. The encoded protein is CASSLVPREQFF.

This chain connects TRBV20-1 to TRBJ2-3, with 12 positions matching TRBD2. V lost 1 base to trimming and J lost 0 bases; unmatched junction nucleotides: 8. This CDR3 has 18 residues. CDR1 DFQATT and CDR2 SNEGSKA come from the germline V gene (reference sequence). This CDR3 reads CSARGASGRAMSTDTQYF. CDR3 in DNA: TGCAGTGCTAGAGGCGCTAGCGGGAGGGCCATGAGCACAGATACGCAGTATTTT.

This clonotype has at least ten counts. The genes are TRBV5-8 and TRBJ2-5, with 11 bases identical to TRBD2. The CDR3 extends over 16 amino acids. CDR1 SGHTS and CDR2 YDEGEE come from the germline V gene. J gave up 5 bases and V 5 bases, and 11 bases lay outside the gene matches. CDR3 nucleotides: TGTGCCAGCAGTTATGCCTCCTCTAGCGGGAGGGAGACCCAGTACTTC. It yields the protein CASSYASSSGRETQYF.

In this sample, this clonotype turned up once. An end of the junction differs from the germline gene, which may be a read error. This chain links TRBV11-1 with TRBJ1-4; possible D gene TRBD1, 5 bases. This CDR3 comprises 18 residues. Germline lookup yields CDR1 SGHAT and CDR2 FQDESV (reference sequence). CDR3 sequence reads: CASSQEPGRAGSNEKLFF. As DNA, the CDR3 is TGCGCCAGCAGCCAAGAGCCTGGTAGGGCAGGGAGTAATGAAAAACTGTTTTTT.

This chain links TRBV7-9 with TRBJ1-2; D is possibly TRBD1 (6 bases). The V and J ends lost 3 bases and 8 bases respectively, with 19 bases between them. Germline CDR1 is SEHNR and CDR2 is FQNEAQ (reference sequence). This CDR3 has 15 residues. CDR3 loop: CASSLGGQGIQGYTF. The CDR3 DNA sequence: TGTGCCAGCAGCTTGGGGGGCCAGGGGATACAGGGCTACACCTTC.

This chain connects TRBV13 to TRBJ1-6; 7 bases align to TRBD1. The germline CDR1 and CDR2 sequences are PRHDT and FYEKMQ (reference sequence). V shed 5 bases, J shed 10 bases, and the junction held 17 bases outside the gene matches. This CDR3 contains 17 residues. The CDR3 sequence is CASSRISGGVSSSPLHF. The CDR3 nucleotides read TGTGCCAGCAGCCGCATCTCAGGGGGTGTTTCCTCCTCACCCCTCCACTTT.

CDR3 loop: CASSYLESHTEKLFF. Written as DNA, the CDR3 is TGTGCCAGCAGTTACCTAGAATCCCACACGGAAAAACTGTTTTTT. The chain combines TRBV6-2 or TRBV6-3 with TRBJ1-4; D ambiguous. The CDR3 consists of 15 residues. From germline, CDR1 is MNHEY and CDR2 SVGEGT. V shed 2 bases and J shed 8 bases, with 15 bases lying between them.

This clonotype was detected many times. This chain links TRBV29-1 with TRBJ2-5; TRBD1 matches 10 bases. V shed 6 bases, J shed 5 bases, and the junction held 6 bases outside the gene matches. The CDR3 is 13 amino acids. CDR1 and CDR2 from the germline V gene are SQVTM and ANQGSEA. This CDR3 is CSVDRDRGETQYF. The CDR3 region has the DNA TGCAGCGTAGATAGGGACAGGGGTGAGACCCAGTACTTC.

The rearrangement links TRBV7-8 to TRBJ2-7; 13 nucleotides match TRBD2. CDR1 and CDR2 from the germline V gene are SGHVS and FQNEAQ. CDR3 length equals 16 residues. The V segment lost 2 bases and the J segment 5 bases; nucleotides outside the gene matches: 6. This CDR3 reads CASSLSSGLAGDEQYF. In nucleotides, the CDR3 is TGTGCCAGCAGCTTAAGTTCCGGACTAGCGGGAGACGAGCAGTACTTC.

The rearrangement links TRBV19 to TRBJ2-1; D is perhaps TRBD2 (5 bases). In germline, CDR1 is LNHDA, CDR2 SQIVND (reference sequence). CDR3 length: 15 residues. Trimming pared 7 bases from V and 6 bases from J, leaving 19 bases between. This CDR3 is CASTPRSSRGNEQFF. The CDR3 region has the DNA TGTGCCAGTACCCCCCGGAGTAGCCGGGGCAATGAGCAGTTCTTC.

This clonotype was observed a few times. Here the CDR3 reads CASSVGTANTEAFF. The CDR3 nucleotides are TGTGCCAGCAGCGTAGGGACAGCCAACACTGAAGCTTTCTTT. The chain uses TRBV9 and TRBJ1-1; TRBD1 is a possible D gene (6 bases). The CDR3 extends over 14 amino acids. Germline values: CDR1 SGDLS, CDR2 YYNGEE. Trimming cost V 0 bases and J 2 bases, with 8 bases left between them. The full variable domain, in which reference TRBV9 and TRBJ1-1 provide the parts outside the CDR3, is DSGVTQTPKHLITATGQRVTLRCSPRSGDLSVYWYQQSLDQGLQFLIQYYNGEERAKGNILERFSAQQFPDLHSELNLSSLELGDSALYFCASSVGTANTEAFFGQGTRLTVV.

This clonotype has ten or more counts. The CDR3 region has the DNA TGTGCCAGCAGCTTTGTTATGGGGACAGATACGCAGTATTTT. It specifies CASSFVMGTDTQYF. This chain connects TRBV28 to TRBJ2-3; D gene uncertain. CDR1 and CDR2 from the germline V gene are MDHEN and SYDVKM. V was cut by 6 bases and J by 3 bases, with 13 bases left in between. The CDR3 length is 14 residues.

This chain joins TRBV5-1 and TRBJ2-1; D gene uncertain. Trimming cost V 4 bases and J 6 bases, with 8 bases left between them. Germline CDR1 and CDR2: SGHRS and YFSETQ. The CDR3 totals 12 residues. In DNA form, the CDR3 reads TGCGCCAGCAGCGCTTCCAGCAATGAGCAGTTCTTC. Translated, it gives CASSASSNEQFF.

J is TRBJ2-2 and V is TRBV12-3 or TRBV12-4, with D uncertain. V was clipped by 6 bases and J by 4 bases, with 9 bases between them. This CDR3 has 13 amino acids. CDR3 sequence (DNA): TGTGCCAGCAGCCTCTGGGTCACCGGGGAGCTGTTTTTT. Amino acid sequence: CASSLWVTGELFF.

The table lists this clonotype with a few counts. The chain recombines TRBV6-6 with TRBJ1-2, with D possibly matching TRBD1 (5 bases). Between the trimmed V and J ends, which lost 0 bases and 4 bases, there was a span of 12 bases. CDR1 and CDR2 (germline): MNHNY, SVGAGI (reference sequence). The CDR3 has 15 amino acids. CDR3 sequence reads: CASSYSGAFSYGYTF. The DNA for the CDR3 is TGTGCCAGCAGTTACTCAGGGGCCTTTTCCTATGGCTACACCTTC.

This clonotype was recorded a few times. The rearrangement joins TRBV5-1 to TRBJ2-1, with TRBD2 matching 9 bases. V lost 0 bases to trimming and J lost 10 bases; unmatched junction nucleotides: 14. The CDR3 is made up of 17 amino acids. The germline gives CDR1 SGHRS, CDR2 YFSETQ. CDR3 nucleotides: TGCGCCAGCAGCTTGGAGACTAGCGGAGAGGTACAGGGGGAGCAGTTCTTC. Translated, it gives CASSLETSGEVQGEQFF.

The CDR3 nucleotides read TGTGCCAGCAGTGAAACTAGCGGGAGGTGGTCTACTCCTTACGAGCAGTACGTC. Protein: CASSETSGRWSTPYEQYV. V and J are TRBV2 and TRBJ2-7; 12 bases match TRBD2. The trim removed 2 bases at V and 4 bases at J, leaving 12 bases unmatched. Germline V gives CDR1 SNHLY, CDR2 FYNNEI. CDR3 length: 18 residues.

This clonotype is termed medium-sized (0.01 to 0.1%). This chain connects TRBV20-1 to TRBJ2-1; 7 bases agree with TRBD2. The ends lost 3 bases at V and 0 bases at J; junction bases unmatched: 2. CDR3 length: 14 amino acids. The germline V gene has CDR1 DFQATT and CDR2 SNEGSKA (reference sequence). The CDR3 nucleotides read TGCAGTGCTAGCGGGAGGTACTCCTACAATGAGCAGTTCTTC. Translated: CSASGRYSYNEQFF.

In this sample, this clonotype turned up a few times. The chain couples TRBV24-1 to TRBJ2-1, with 9 positions matching TRBD2. With 5 bases clipped from V and 8 bases from J, the junction kept 9 bases outside the gene matches. This CDR3 comprises 15 residues. Germline-derived CDR1 and CDR2 are KGHDR and SFDVKD. The CDR3 spells CATSGGPAGGHEQFF. The CDR3 DNA reads as TGTGCCACCAGTGGAGGGCCAGCGGGAGGCCATGAGCAGTTCTTC.

This chain uses TRBV29-1 with TRBJ2-1, with a possible D match to TRBD1 (6 bases). This CDR3 contains 13 residues. V lost 6 bases and J lost 0, with 9 bases in between. Germline CDR1 is SQVTM and CDR2 is ANQGSEA. CDR3 in DNA: TGCAGCGTCCAGGGGAGCTCCTACAATGAGCAGTTCTTC. Its protein is CSVQGSSYNEQFF.

The chain uses TRBV18 and TRBJ2-5; D call uncertain. Germline assignment: CDR1 KGHSH and CDR2 LQKENI. There are 14 residues in the CDR3. The germline V and J ends were trimmed by 2 bases and 1 base, with 8 bases remaining between them. The DNA of the CDR3 is TGTGCCAGCTCACCAGGGGTCGGCCAAGAGACCCAGTACTTC. Translating it yields CASSPGVGQETQYF.

Concerning this clonotype itself: One end of the junction varies from germline; a read error may be responsible. V and J are TRBV7-2 and TRBJ2-2, with D possibly being TRBD2 (6 bases). Germline V gene data show CDR1 as SGHTA and CDR2 as FQGNSA. The CDR3 extends over 16 amino acids. For the CDR3, the DNA is TGCGCCAGCAGCCAAGATCTAACGGGAGCGGGCGGGGAGCTGTTTTTT. It yields the protein CASSQDLTGAGGELFF.

This chain links TRBV29-1 with TRBJ1-1; no definite D call. The germline V gene encodes CDR1 SQVTM and CDR2 ANQGSEA. This CDR3 is built from 15 residues. V dropped 0 bases and J dropped 1 base, with 12 bases sitting between them. Written as DNA, the CDR3 is TGCAGCGTTGAAGATGGGGTCGAATGGAACACTGAAGCTTTCTTT. Its translation is CSVEDGVEWNTEAFF.

In the case of this clonotype: Compared with germline, one end of the junction differs, possibly owing to a read error. The chain couples TRBV28 to TRBJ2-7; 9 bases agree with TRBD2. CDR3 length: 17 residues. CDR1 is MDHEN and CDR2 is SYDVKM in the germline V gene. CDR3 region: CASSLDLQGLASCEQYF. CDR3 nucleotide sequence: TGTGCCAGCAGTTTAGATCTACAGGGACTAGCATCCTGCGAGCAGTACTTC. The full variable domain, in which reference TRBV28 and TRBJ2-7 provide the parts outside the CDR3, is DVKVTQSSRYLVKRTGEKVFLECVQDMDHENMFWYRQDPGLGLRLIYFSYDVKMKEKGDIPEGYSVSREKKERFSLILESASTNQTSMYLCASSLDLQGLASCEQYFGPGTRLTVT.

The chain uses TRBV7-9 and TRBJ1-1, with a weak D call TRBD1 (5 bases). From germline, CDR1 is SEHNR and CDR2 FQNEAQ (reference sequence). This CDR3 comprises 13 residues. Trimming took off 5 bases at V and 7 bases at J, with 14 bases between the two ends. The CDR3 DNA reads TGTGCCAGCAGCCTCAGTGGGGCCGTTGAAGCTTTCTTT. It specifies CASSLSGAVEAFF.

Judged by abundance, this clonotype is medium-sized. The chain has TRBV7-9 and TRBJ2-7, with D hard to call. V gave up 5 bases and J gave up 2 bases, with 7 bases separating them. Germline-derived CDR1 and CDR2 are SEHNR and FQNEAQ (reference sequence). The CDR3 contains 12 residues. The CDR3 sequence is CASSPDTYEQYF. CDR3 DNA: TGTGCCAGCAGCCCTGACACCTACGAGCAGTACTTC.

The chain combines TRBV20-1 with TRBJ2-7, with D perhaps assigned TRBD1 or TRBD2 (5 bases each). The CDR3 has 11 residues. Germline values: CDR1 DFQATT, CDR2 SNEGSKA (reference sequence). Trimming removed 2 bases at V and 7 bases at J, with 9 bases between. Here the CDR3 DNA reads TGCAGTGCTAGACGTGAGGGGGAGCAGTACTTC. Protein sequence: CSARREGEQYF.

The V and J genes are TRBV2 and TRBJ2-2; TRBD1 agrees at 8 bases. V was clipped by 4 bases and J by 6 bases; unmatched bases: 4. CDR3 length equals 14 residues. From germline, CDR1 is SNHLY and CDR2 FYNNEI. The CDR3, as DNA: TGTGCCAGCAGTGTGTCAGGGGGCTCCGGGGAGCTGTTTTTT. This translates into CASSVSGGSGELFF.

This clonotype came up many times. The chain has TRBV13 and TRBJ2-7; D may be TRBD2 (6 bases). V lost 0 bases to trimming and J lost 0 bases, with 12 bases between them. The CDR3 runs 16 residues. From germline, CDR1 is PRHDT and CDR2 FYEKMQ (reference sequence). The CDR3 spells CASSLGGRVSSYEQYV. The CDR3 DNA reads TGTGCCAGCAGCTTAGGCGGGAGAGTTAGCTCCTACGAGCAGTACGTC.